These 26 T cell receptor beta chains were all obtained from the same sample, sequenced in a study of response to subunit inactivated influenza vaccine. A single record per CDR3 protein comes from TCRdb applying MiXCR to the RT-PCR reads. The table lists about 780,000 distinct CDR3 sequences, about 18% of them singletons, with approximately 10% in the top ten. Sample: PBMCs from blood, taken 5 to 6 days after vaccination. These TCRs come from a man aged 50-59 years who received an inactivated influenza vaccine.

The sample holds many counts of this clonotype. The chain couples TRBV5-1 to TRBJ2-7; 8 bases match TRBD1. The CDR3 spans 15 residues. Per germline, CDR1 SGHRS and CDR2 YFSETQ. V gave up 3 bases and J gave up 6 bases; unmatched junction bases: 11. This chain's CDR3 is CASSSGPDRASEQYF. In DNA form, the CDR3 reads TGCGCCAGCAGCTCAGGACCGGACAGGGCGAGCGAGCAGTACTTC.

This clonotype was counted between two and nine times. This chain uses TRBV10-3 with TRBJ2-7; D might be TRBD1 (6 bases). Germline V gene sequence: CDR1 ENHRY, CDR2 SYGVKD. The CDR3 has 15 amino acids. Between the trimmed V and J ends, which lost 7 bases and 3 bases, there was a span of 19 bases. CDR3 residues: CAINNWTALIYEQYF. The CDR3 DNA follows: TGTGCCATCAATAACTGGACAGCCCTAATCTACGAGCAGTACTTC.

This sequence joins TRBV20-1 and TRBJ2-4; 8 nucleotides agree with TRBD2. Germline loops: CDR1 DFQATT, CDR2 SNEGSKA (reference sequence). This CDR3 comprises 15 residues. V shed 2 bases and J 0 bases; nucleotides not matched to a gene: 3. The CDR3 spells CSARSSGIAKNIQYF. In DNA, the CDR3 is TGCAGTGCTAGAAGTAGCGGGATAGCCAAAAACATTCAGTACTTC.

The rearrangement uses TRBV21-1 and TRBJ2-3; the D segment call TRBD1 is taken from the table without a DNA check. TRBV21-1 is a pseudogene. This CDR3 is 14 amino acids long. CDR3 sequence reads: CASSSGGCTDTQYF. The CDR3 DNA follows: TGTGCCAGCAGCTCCGGGGGTTGCACAGATACGCAGTATTTT.

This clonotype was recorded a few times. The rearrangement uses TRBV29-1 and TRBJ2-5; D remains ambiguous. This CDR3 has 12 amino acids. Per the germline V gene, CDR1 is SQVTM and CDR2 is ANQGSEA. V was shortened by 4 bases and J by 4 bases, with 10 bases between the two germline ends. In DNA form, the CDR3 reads TGCAGCGTTGGCTTAGGAGCAGAGACCCAGTACTTC. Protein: CSVGLGAETQYF.

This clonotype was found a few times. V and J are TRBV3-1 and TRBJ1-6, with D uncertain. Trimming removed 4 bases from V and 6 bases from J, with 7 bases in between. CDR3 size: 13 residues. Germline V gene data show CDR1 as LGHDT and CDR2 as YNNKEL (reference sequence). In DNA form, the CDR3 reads TGTGCCAGCAGCCGGGCCGTTAATTCACCCCTCCACTTT. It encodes CASSRAVNSPLHF.

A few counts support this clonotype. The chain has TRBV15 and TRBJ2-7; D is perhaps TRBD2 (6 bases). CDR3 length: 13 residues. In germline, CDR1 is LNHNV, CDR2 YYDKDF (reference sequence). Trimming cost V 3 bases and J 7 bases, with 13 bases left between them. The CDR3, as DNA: TGTGCCACCAGCAGTGGCCCCGGGAGAGAGCAGTACTTC. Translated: CATSSGPGREQYF.

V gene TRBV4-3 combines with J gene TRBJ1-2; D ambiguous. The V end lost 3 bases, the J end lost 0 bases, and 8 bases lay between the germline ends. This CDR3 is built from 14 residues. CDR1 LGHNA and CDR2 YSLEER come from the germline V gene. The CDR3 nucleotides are TGCGCCAGCAGCCAGCCAGAAGCTAACTATGGCTACACCTTC. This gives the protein CASSQPEANYGYTF.

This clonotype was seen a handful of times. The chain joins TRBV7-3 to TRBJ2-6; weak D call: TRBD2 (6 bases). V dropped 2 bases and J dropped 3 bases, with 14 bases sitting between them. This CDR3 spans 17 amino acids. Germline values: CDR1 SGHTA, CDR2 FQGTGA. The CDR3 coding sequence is TGTGCCAGCAGCTTAGGGGGGACCGCTCTTGGGGCCAACGTCCTGACTTTC. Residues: CASSLGGTALGANVLTF.

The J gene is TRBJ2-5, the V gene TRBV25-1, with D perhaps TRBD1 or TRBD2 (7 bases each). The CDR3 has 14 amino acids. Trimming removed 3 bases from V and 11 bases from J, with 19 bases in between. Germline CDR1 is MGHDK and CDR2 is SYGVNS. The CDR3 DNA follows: TGTGCCAGCAGTGACCTTCCGGGCAGGGGGGGTCAGTACTTC. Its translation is CASSDLPGRGGQYF.

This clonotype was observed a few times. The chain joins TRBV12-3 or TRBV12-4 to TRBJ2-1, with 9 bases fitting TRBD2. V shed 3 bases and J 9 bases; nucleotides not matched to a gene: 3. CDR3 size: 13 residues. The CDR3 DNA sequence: TGTGCCAGCAGTTTGGGGACTAGCACTGAGCAGTTCTTC. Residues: CASSLGTSTEQFF.

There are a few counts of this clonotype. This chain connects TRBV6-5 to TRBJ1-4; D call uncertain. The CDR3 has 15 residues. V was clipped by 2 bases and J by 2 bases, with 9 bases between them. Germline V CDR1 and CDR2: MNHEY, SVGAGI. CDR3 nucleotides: TGTGCCAGCAGTTACGCAGGAGGGACTAATGAAAAACTGTTTTTT. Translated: CASSYAGGTNEKLFF.

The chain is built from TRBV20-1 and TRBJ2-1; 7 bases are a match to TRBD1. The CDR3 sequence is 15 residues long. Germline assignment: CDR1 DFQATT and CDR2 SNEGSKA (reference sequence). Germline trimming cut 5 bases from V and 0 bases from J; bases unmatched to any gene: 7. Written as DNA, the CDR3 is TGCAGTGCTGATGGACAGGTGAGCTCCTACAATGAGCAGTTCTTC. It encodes CSADGQVSSYNEQFF.

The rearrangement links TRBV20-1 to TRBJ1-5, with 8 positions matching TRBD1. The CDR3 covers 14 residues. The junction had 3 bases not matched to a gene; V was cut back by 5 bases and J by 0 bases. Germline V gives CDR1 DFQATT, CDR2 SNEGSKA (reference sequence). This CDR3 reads CSAPQGDSNQPQHF. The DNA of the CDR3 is TGCAGTGCTCCACAGGGGGATAGCAATCAGCCCCAGCATTTT.

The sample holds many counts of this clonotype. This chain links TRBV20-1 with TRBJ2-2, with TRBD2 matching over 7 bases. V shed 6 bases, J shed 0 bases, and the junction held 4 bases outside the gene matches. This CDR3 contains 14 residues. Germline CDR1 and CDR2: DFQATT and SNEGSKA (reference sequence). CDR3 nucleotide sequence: TGCAGTGCGCGGGAGTACGCGAACACCGGGGAGCTGTTTTTT. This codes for CSAREYANTGELFF.

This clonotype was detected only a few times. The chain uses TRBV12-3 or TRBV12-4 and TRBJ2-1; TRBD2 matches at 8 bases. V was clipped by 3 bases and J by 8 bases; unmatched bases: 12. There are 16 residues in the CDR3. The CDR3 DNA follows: TGTGCCAGCAGTTTTGGGGAGGCTAGCGGGTTAGATGAGCAGTTCTTC. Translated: CASSFGEASGLDEQFF.

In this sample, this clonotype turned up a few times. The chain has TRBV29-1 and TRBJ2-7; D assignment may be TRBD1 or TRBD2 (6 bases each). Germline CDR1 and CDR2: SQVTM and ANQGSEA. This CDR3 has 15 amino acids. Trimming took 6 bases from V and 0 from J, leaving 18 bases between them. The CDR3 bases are TGCAGCGTGGCAATCGGGGGCCGTAGCTCCTACGAGCAGTACTTC. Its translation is CSVAIGGRSSYEQYF.

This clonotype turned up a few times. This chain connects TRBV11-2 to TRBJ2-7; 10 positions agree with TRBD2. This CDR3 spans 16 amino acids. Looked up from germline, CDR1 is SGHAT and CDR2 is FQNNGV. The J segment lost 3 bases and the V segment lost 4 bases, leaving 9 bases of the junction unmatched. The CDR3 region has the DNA TGTGCCAGCAGCTGGCCTGGGCTAGCGGGAGTCTACGAGCAGTACTTC. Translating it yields CASSWPGLAGVYEQYF.

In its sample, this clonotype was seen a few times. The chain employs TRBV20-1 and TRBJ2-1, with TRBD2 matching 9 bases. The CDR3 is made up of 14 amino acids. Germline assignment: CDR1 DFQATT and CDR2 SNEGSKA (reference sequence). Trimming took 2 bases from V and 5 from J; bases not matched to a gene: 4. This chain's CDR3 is CSARSTSGNNEQFF. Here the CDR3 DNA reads TGCAGTGCTAGATCGACTAGCGGCAACAATGAGCAGTTCTTC.

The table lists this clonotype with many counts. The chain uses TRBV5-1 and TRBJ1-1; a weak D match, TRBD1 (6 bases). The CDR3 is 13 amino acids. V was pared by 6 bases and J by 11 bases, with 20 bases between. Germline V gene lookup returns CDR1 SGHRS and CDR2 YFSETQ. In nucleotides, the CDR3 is TGCGCCAGCAAATTAGGGGAACAGGGTGCGGCTTTCTTT. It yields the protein CASKLGEQGAAFF. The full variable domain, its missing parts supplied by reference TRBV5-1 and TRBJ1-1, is KAGVTQTPRYLIKTRGQQVTLSCSPISGHRSVSWYQQTPGQGLQFLFEYFSETQRNKGNFPGRFSGRQFSNSRSEMNVSTLELGDSALYLCASKLGEQGAAFFGQGTRLTVV.

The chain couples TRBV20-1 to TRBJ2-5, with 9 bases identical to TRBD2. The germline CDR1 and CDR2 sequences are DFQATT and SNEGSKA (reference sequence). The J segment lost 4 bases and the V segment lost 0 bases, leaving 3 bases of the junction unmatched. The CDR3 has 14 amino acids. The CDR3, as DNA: TGCAGTGCTAGAGATCTGGGACTAGCAGAGACCCAGTACTTC. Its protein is CSARDLGLAETQYF.

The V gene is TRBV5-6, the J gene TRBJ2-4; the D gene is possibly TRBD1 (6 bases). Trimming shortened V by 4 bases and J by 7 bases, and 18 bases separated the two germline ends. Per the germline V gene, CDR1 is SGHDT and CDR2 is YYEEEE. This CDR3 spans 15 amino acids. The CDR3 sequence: CASSTPTGKANIQYF. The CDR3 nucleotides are TGTGCCAGCAGCACCCCGACAGGCAAAGCGAACATTCAGTACTTC.

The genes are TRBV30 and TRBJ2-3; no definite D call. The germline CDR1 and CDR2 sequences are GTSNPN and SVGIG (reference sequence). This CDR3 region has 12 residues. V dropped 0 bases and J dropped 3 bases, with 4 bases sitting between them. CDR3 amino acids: CAWSVSTDTQYF. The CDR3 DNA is TGTGCCTGGAGTGTTTCAACAGATACGCAGTATTTT.

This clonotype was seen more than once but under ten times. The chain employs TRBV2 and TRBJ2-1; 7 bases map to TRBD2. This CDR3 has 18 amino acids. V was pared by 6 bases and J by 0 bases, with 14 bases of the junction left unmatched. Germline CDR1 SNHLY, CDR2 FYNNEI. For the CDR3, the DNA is TGTGCCAGCAGGGGAATAGGGACTATCAACCCCTCCTACAATGAGCAGTTCTTC. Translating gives CASRGIGTINPSYNEQFF. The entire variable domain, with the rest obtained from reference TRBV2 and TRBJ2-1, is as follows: EPEVTQTPSHQVTQMGQEVILRCVPISNHLYFYWYRQILGQKVEFLVSFYNNEISEKSEIFDDQFSVERPDGSNFTLKIRSTKLEDSAMYFCASRGIGTINPSYNEQFFGPGTRLTVL.

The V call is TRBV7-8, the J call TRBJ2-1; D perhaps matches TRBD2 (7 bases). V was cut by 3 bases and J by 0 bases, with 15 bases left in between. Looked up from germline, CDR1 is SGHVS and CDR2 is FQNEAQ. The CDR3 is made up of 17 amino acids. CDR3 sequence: CASSFWGGRGSYNEQFF. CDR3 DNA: TGTGCCAGCAGCTTTTGGGGGGGCAGGGGCTCCTACAATGAGCAGTTCTTC. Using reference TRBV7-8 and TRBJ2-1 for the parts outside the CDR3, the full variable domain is GAGVSQSPRYKVAKRGQDVALRCDPISGHVSLFWYQQALGQGPEFLTYFQNEAQLDKSGLPSDRFFAERPEGSVSTLKIQRTQQEDSAVYLCASSFWGGRGSYNEQFFGPGTRLTVL.

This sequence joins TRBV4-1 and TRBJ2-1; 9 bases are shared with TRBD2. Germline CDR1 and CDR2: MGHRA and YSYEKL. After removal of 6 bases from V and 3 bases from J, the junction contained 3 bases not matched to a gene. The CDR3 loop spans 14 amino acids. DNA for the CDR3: TGCGCCAGCAGAGAGCGGGGGGACTACAATGAGCAGTTCTTC. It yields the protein CASRERGDYNEQFF.